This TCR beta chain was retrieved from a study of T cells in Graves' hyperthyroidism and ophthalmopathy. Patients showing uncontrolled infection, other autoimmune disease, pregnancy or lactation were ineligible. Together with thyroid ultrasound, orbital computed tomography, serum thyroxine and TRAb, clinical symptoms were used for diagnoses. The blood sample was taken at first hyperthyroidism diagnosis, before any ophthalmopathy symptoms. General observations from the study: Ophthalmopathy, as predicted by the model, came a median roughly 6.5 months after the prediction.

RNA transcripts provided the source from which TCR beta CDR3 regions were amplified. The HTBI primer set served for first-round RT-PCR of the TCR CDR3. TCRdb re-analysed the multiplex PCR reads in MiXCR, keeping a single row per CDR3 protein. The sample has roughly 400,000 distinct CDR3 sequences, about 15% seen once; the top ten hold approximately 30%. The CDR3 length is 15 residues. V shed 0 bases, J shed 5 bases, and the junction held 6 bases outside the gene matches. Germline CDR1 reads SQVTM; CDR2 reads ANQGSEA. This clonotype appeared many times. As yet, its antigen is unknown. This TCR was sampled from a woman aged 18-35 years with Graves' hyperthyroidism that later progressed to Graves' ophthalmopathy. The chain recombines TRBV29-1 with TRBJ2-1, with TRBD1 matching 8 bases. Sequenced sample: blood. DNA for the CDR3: TGCAGCGTTGAAGATCCAGGGGGCGTAGACAATGAGCAGTTCTTC. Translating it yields CSVEDPGGVDNEQFF.